The entry that follows covers one TCR beta chain sequence. The sample belongs to a study of blood T cell repertoires in COVID-19. V was cut by 3 bases and J by 8 bases, with 11 bases left in between. Per germline, CDR1 SQVTM and CDR2 ANQGSEA. This CDR3 has 12 residues. This table comes from immunoSEQ multiplex PCR, and its TCRdb copy is limited to in-frame clones, with some not included. In the table there are 470,000 or so clones, around nine tenths of which are singletons. Input material: PBMCs or T cells enriched from blood (not recorded which). This receptor was obtained from a woman between 18 and 30 years old with acute COVID-19. The chain recombines TRBV29-1 with TRBJ2-1; D perhaps matches TRBD2 (5 bases). CDR3 nucleotides: TGCAGCGTTGACGGGGTTAACGATGAGCAGTTCTTC. This translates into CSVDGVNDEQFF.